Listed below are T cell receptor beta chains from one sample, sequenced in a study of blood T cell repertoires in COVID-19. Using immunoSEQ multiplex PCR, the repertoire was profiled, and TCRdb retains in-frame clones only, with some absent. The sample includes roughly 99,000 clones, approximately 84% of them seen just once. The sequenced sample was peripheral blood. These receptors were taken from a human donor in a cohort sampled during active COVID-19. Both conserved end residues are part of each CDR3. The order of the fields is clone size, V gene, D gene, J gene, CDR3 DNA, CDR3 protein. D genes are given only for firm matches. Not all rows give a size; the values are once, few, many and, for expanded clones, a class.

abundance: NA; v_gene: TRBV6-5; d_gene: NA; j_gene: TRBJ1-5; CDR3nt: TGTGCCAGCAGTTACTCGCCGGAGTATCAGCCCCAGCATTTT; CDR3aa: CASSYSPEYQPQHF
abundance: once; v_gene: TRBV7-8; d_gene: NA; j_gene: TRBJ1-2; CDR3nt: TGTGCCAGCAGCGTCGACAGCTACTATGGCTACACCTTC; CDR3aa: CASSVDSYYGYTF
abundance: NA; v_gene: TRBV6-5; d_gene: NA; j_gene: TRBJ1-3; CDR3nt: TGTGCCAGCAGTCCAAATTTCTCTGGAAACACCATATATTTT; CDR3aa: CASSPNFSGNTIYF
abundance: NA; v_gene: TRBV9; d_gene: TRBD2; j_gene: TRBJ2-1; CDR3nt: TGTGCCAGCAGCGCCCTAGCGGGAGGAGGTGGGCAGTTCTTC; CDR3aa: CASSALAGGGGQFF
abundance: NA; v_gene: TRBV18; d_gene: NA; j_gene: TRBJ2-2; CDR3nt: TGTGCCAGCTCACCAGCGCAGGGAAATACCGGGGAGCTGTTTTTT; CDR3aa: CASSPAQGNTGELFF
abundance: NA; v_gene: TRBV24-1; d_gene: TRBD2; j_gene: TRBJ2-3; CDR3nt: TGTGCCACCAGTGAGGTAGCGGGAGGAGCAGATACGCAGTATTTT; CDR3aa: CATSEVAGGADTQYF
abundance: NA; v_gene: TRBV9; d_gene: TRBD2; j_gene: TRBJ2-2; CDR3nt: TGTGCCAGCAGCGTAGTAGCGGGAACCACCGGGGAGCTGTTTTTT; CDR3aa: CASSVVAGTTGELFF
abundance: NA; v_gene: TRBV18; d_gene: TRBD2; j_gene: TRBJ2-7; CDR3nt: TGTGCCAGCTCACCAGGACTAGCGGACGAGCAGTACTTC; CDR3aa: CASSPGLADEQYF
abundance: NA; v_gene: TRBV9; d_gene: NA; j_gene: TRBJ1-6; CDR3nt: TGTGCCAGCAGCGTCAGTGGCGGTTCACCCCTCCACTTT; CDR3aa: CASSVSGGSPLHF
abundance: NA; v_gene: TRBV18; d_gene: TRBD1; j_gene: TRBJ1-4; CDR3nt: TGTGCCAGCTCACCGAACCGGGACAGATCTTTGGGAAAACTGTTTTTT; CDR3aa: CASSPNRDRSLGKLFF
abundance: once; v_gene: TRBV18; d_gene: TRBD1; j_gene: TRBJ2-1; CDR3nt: TGTGCCAGCCGCGGACAGGGGGTTGATGAGCAGTTCTTC; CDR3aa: CASRGQGVDEQFF
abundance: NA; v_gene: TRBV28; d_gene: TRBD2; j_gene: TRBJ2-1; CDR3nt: TGTGCCAGCAGTTTAAAGCGGGGGATTTACAATGAGCAGTTCTTC; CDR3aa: CASSLKRGIYNEQFF
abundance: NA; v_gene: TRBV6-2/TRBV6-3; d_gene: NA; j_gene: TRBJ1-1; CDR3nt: TGTGCCAGCAGTTACGGTGGGGCAGGAGCTTTCTTT; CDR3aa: CASSYGGAGAFF
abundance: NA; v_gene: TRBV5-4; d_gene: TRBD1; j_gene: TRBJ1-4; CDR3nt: TGTGCCAGCAGCCGAGCAGGGGGTAGTAATGAAAAACTGTTTTTT; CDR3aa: CASSRAGGSNEKLFF
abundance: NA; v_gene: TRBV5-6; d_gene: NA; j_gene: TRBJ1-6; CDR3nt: TGTGCCAGCAGCTTGGCCCCGAATTCACCCCTCCACTTT; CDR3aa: CASSLAPNSPLHF
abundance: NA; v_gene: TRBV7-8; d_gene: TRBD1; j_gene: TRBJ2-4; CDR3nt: TGTGCCAGCAGCCCGGGGACAGTAGCCAAAAACATTCAGTACTTC; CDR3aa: CASSPGTVAKNIQYF
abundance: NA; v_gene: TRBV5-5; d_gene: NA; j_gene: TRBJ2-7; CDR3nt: TGTGCCAGCAGCTTGGTGTGGGGGCGGGTGTACGAGCAGTACTTC; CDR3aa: CASSLVWGRVYEQYF
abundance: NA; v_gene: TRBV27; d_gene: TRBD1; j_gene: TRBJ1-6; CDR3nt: TGTGCCAGCTCCAACCCCGGGGCAGGGGGCTCCAATTCACCCCTCCACTTT; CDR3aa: CASSNPGAGGSNSPLHF
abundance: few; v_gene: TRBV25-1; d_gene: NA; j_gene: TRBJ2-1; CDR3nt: TGTGCCAGCAGTGTTATGGTAGATTATGAGCAGTTCTTC; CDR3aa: CASSVMVDYEQFF
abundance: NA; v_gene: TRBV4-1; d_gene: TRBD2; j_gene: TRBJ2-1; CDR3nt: TGCGCCAGCAGCCAAGAAACGGGAGGCCCCTACAATGAGCAGTTCTTC; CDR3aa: CASSQETGGPYNEQFF
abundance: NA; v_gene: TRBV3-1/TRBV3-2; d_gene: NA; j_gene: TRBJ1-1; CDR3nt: TGTGCCAGCAGCCATCAGGGGACTGAAGCTTTCTTT; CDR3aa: CASSHQGTEAFF
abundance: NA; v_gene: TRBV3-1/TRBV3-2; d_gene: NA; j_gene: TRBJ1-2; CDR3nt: TGTGCCAGCAGCCAAGATCCCCAGAACTATGGCTACACCTTC; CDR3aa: CASSQDPQNYGYTF
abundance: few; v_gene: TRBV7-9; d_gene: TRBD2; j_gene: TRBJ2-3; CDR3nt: TGTGCCAGCAGCCGTTCTAGCGGGGGCACAGATACGCAGTATTTT; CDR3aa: CASSRSSGGTDTQYF
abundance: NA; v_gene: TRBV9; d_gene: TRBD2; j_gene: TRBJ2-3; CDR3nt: TGTGCCAGCAGCGTAGAAGCCGGACTAGCGACAGATACGCAGTATTTT; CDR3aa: CASSVEAGLATDTQYF
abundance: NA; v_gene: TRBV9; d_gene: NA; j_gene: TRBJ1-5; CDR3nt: TGTGCCAGCAGCGAGAGAGAGGGTGGGTCCCAGCATTTT; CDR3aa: CASSEREGGSQHF
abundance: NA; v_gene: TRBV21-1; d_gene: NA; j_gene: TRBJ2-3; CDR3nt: TGTGCCAGCAGCTTCCAAGTAGCGGGAGGCGAACATACGCAGTATTTT; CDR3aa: CASSFQVAGGEHTQYF
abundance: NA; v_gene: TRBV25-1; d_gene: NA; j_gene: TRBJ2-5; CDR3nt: TGTGCCAGCGGGCAGGGGGGAGAGACCCAGTACTTC; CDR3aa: CASGQGGETQYF
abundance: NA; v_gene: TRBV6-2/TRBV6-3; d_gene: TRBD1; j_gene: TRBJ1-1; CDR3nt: TGTGCCAGCAGCCGACCCGGGACAGGGGGCGCGAACACTGAAGCTTTCTTT; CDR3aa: CASSRPGTGGANTEAFF
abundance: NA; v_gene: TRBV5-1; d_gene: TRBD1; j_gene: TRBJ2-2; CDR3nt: TGCGCCAGCAGCTTGCCACCGACAGGGGCGAACACCGGGGAGCTGTTTTTT; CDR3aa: CASSLPPTGANTGELFF
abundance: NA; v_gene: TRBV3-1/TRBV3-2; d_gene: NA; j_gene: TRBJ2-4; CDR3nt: TGTGCCAGCAGCCAAGCACAGCGGCAGTACTTC; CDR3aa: CASSQAQRQYF
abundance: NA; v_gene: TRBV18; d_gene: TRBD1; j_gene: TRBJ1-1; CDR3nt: TGTGCCAGCTCACCACCGACAGGGTCTACTAACACTGAAGCTTTCTTT; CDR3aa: CASSPPTGSTNTEAFF
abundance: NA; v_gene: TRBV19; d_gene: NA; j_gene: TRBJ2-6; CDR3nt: TGTGCCATTGGGGAGGTCGCTGGGTCTGGGGCCAACGTCCTGACTTTC; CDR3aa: CAIGEVAGSGANVLTF
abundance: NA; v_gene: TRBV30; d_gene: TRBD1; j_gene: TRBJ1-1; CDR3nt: TGTGCCTGGAGTTTGGGACAGTTGAACACTGAAGCTTTCTTT; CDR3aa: CAWSLGQLNTEAFF
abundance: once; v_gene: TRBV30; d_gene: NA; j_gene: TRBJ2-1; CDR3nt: TGTGCCTGGAACTCGCGGAGTTCCTACAATGAGCAGTTCTTC; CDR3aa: CAWNSRSSYNEQFF
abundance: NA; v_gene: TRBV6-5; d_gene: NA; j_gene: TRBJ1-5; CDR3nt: TGTGCCAGCAGTTCCGTAGGGGGTTATAGCAATCAGCCCCAGCATTTT; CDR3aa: CASSSVGGYSNQPQHF
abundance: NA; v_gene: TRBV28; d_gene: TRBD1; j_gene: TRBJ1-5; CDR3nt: TGTGCCAGCAGTTTAAACGGGAGGGGGCCCAATCAGCCCCAGCATTTT; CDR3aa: CASSLNGRGPNQPQHF
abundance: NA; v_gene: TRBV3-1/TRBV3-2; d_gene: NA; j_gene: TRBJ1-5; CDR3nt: TGTGCCAGCAGCTCCAGTGGAGCGAGCAATCAGCCCCAGCATTTT; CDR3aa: CASSSSGASNQPQHF
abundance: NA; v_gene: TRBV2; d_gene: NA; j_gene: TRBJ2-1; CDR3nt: TGTGCCAGCAGCTCTCGGGTAGCGAAGGGTGAGCAGTTCTTC; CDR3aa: CASSSRVAKGEQFF
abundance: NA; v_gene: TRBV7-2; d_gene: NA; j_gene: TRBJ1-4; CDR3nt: TGTGCCAGCAGCTTAGTCGGGGGGCTTGGTGAAAAACTGTTTTTT; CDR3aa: CASSLVGGLGEKLFF
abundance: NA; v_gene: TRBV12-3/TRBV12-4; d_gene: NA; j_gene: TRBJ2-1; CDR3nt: TGTGCCAGCACCCGGACAGACAATGAGCAGTTCTTC; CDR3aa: CASTRTDNEQFF
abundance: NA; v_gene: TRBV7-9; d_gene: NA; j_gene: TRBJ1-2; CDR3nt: TGTGCCAGCAGCTTAGACTGGGCCGCTAACTATGGCTACACCTTC; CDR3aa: CASSLDWAANYGYTF
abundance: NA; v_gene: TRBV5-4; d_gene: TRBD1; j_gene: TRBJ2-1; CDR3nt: TGTGCCAGCAGCCTCGGACAGGGGGTGTACAATGAGCAGTTCTTC; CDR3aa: CASSLGQGVYNEQFF
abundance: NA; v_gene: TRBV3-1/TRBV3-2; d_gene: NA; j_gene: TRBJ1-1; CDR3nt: TGTGCCAGCACCAGGGTGGGGTACACTGAAGCTTTCTTT; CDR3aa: CASTRVGYTEAFF
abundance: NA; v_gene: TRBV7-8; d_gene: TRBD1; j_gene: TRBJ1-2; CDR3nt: TGTGCCAGCAGCTTAGTCCTCACTCCGGGACAGGCGTACTATGGCTACACCTTC; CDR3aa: CASSLVLTPGQAYYGYTF
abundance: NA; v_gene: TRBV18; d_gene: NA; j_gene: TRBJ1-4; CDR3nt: TGTGCCAGCTCACCATCGGCGGGACGCAGTGAAAAACTGTTTTTT; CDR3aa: CASSPSAGRSEKLFF
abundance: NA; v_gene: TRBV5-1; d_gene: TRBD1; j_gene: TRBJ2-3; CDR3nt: TGCGCCAGCAGCCCAGGACAGGTACGCACAGATACGCAGTATTTT; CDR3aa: CASSPGQVRTDTQYF
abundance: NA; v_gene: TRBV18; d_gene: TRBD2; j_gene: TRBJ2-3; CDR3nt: TGTGCCAGCTCACCCGGGCTAGGCGGGAGGAGTACAGATACGCAGTATTTT; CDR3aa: CASSPGLGGRSTDTQYF
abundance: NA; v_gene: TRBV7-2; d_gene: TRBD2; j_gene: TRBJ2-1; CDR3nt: TGTGCCAGCAGCTTAGAGGGGACTAGAGTTGCCAATGAGCAGTTCTTC; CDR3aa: CASSLEGTRVANEQFF
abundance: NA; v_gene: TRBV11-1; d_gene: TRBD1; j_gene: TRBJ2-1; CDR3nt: TGTGCCAGCAGCTTAGTTTGGGACAGGGTTAACAATGAGCAGTTCTTC; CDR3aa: CASSLVWDRVNNEQFF
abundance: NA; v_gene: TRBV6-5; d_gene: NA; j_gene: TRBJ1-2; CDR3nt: TGTGCCAGCAGTCGGAGTATACAGGGTTGGGGCTACACCTTC; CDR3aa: CASSRSIQGWGYTF
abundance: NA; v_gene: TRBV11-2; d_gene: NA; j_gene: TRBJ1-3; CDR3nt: TGTGCCAGCAGTCGCACTTTGGCGGGGGTCGGAAACACCATATATTTT; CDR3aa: CASSRTLAGVGNTIYF
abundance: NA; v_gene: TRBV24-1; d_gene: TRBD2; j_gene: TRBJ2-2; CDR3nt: TGTGCCACCGGAGGACTAGCGGGCCGGAACACCGGGGAGCTGTTTTTT; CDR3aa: CATGGLAGRNTGELFF
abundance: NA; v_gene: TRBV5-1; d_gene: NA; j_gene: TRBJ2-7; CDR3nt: TGCGCCAGCAGACTGGCGGGCGGGGCCGCCTACGAGCAGTACTTC; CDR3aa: CASRLAGGAAYEQYF
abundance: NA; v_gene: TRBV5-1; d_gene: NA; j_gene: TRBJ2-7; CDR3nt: TGCGCCAGCAGCTTTGCGGGTGAGGGCTACGAGCAGTACTTC; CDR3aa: CASSFAGEGYEQYF
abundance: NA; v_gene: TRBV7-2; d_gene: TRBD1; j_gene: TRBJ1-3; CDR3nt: TGTGCCAGCAGCTGGACAGGGACGGGAAACACCATATATTTT; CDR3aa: CASSWTGTGNTIYF